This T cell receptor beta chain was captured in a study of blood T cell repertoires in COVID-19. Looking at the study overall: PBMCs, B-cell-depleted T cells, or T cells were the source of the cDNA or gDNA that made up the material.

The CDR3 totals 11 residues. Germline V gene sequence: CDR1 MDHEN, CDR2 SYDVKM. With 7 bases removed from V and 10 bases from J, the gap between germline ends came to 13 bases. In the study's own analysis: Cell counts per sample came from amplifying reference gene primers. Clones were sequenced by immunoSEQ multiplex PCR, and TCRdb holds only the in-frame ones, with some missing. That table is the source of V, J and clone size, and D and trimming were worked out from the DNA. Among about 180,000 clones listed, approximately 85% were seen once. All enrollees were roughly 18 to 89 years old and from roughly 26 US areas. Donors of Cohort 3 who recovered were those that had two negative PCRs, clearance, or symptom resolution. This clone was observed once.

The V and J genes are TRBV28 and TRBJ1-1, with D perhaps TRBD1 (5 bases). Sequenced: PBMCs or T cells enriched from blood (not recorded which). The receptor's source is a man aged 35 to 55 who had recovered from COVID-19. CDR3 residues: CASTWGERAFF. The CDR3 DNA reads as TGTGCCAGCACCTGGGGGGAGAGAGCTTTCTTT.